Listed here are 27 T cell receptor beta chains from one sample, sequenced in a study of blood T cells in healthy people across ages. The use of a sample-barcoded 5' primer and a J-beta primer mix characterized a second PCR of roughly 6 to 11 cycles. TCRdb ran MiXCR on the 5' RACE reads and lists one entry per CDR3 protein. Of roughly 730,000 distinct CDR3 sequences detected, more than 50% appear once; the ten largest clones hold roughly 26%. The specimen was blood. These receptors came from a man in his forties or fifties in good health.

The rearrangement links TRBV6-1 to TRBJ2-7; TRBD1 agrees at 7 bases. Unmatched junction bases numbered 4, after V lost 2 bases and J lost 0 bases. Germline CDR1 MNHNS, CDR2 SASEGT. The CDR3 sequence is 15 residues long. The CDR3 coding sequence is TGTGCCAGCAGTGAATGGTCAGGGGGCTCCTACGAGCAGTACTTC. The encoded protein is CASSEWSGGSYEQYF.

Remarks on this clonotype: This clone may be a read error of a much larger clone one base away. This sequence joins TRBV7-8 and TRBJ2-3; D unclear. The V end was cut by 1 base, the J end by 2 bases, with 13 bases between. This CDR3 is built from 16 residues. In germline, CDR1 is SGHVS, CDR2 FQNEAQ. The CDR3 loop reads CASSLVIDQNTDTQYF. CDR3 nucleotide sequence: TGTGCCAGCAGCTTAGTTATCGACCAGAACACAGATACGCAGTATTTT. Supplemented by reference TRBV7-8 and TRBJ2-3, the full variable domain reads GAGVSQSPRYKVAKRGQDVALRCDPISGHVSLFWYQQALGQGPEFLTYFQNEAQLDKSGLPSDRFFAERPEGSVSTLKIQRTQQEDSAVYLCASSLVIDQNTDTQYFGPGTRLTVL.

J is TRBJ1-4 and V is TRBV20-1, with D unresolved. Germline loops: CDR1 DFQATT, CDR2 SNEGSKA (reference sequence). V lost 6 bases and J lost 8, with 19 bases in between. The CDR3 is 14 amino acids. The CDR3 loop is CSASSAGRGEKLFF. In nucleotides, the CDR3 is TGCAGTGCCAGTTCCGCAGGCCGTGGGGAAAAACTGTTTTTT.

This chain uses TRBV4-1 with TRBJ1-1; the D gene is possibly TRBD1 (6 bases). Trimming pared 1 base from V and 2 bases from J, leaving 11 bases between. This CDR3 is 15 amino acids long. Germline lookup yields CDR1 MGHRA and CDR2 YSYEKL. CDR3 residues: CASSQARGLNTEAFF. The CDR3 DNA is TGCGCCAGCAGCCAAGCTCGGGGGCTTAACACTGAAGCTTTCTTT.

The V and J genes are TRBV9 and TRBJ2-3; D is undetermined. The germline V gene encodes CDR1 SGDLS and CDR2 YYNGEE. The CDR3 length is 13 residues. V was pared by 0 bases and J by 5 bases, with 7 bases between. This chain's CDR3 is CASSVAYRDTQYF. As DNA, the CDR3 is TGTGCCAGCAGCGTAGCATACAGAGATACGCAGTATTTT.

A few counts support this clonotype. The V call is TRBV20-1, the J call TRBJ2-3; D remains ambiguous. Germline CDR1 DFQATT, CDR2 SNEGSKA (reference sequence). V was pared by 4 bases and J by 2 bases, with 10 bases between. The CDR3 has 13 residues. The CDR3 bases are TGCAGTGCTACTGGGCTACCCACAGATACGCAGTATTTT. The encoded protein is CSATGLPTDTQYF.

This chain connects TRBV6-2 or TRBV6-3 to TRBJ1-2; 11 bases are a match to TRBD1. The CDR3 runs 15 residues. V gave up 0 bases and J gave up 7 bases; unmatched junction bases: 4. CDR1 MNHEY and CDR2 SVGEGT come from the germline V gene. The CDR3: CASSYSDRGRSGYTF. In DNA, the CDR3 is TGTGCCAGCAGTTACTCGGACAGGGGGCGAAGTGGCTACACCTTC.

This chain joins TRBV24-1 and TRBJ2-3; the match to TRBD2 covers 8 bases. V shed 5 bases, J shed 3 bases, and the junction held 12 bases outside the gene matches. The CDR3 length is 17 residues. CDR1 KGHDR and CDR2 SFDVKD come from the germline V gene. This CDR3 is CATSAGGGTRRTDTQYF. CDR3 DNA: TGTGCCACCAGTGCCGGGGGGGGGACTAGGAGAACAGATACGCAGTATTTT.

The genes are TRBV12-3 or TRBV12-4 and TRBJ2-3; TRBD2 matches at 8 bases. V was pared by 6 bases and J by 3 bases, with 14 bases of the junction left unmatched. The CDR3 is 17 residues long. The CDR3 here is CASRLAAGGDLTDTQYF. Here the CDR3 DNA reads TGTGCCAGCAGACTAGCGGCGGGGGGAGACCTTACAGATACGCAGTATTTT.

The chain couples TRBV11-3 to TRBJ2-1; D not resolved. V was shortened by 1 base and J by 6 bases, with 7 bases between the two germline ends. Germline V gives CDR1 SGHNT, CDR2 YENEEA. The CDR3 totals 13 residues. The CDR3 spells CASSLVSGNEQFF. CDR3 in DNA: TGTGCCAGCAGCTTAGTTTCCGGCAATGAGCAGTTCTTC.

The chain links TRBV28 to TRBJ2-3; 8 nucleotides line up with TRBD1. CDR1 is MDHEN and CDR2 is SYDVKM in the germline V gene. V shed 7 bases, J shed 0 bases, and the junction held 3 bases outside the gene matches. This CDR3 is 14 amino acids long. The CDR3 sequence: CASTTGASTDTQYF. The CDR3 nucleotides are TGTGCCAGCACGACAGGGGCTAGCACAGATACGCAGTATTTT.

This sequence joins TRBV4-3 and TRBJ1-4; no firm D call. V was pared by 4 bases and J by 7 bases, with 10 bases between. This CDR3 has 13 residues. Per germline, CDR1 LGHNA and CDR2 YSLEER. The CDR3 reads CASSRGASEKLFF. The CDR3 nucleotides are TGCGCCAGCAGCCGCGGAGCCTCTGAAAAACTGTTTTTT.

CDR3 in amino acids: CAWSVHQDGYTF. In nucleotides, the CDR3 is TGTGCCTGGAGTGTACACCAGGATGGCTACACCTTC. The chain has TRBV30 and TRBJ1-2; D is ambiguous. In germline, CDR1 is GTSNPN, CDR2 SVGIG (reference sequence). The CDR3 is 12 amino acids. Trimming left V 0 bases short and J 6 bases short, with 8 bases between.

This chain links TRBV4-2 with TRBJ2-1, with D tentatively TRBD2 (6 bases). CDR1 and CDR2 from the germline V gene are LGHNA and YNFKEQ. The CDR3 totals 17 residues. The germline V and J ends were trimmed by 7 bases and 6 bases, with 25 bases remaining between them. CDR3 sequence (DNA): TGTGCCAGCACTGACTGGGGGGTTTCCAGCGACCCCAATGAGCAGTTCTTC. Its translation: CASTDWGVSSDPNEQFF.

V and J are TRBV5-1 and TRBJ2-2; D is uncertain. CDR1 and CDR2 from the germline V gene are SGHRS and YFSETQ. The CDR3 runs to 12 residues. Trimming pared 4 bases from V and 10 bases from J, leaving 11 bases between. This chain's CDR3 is CASSRENLELFF. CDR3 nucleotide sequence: TGCGCCAGCAGCCGCGAGAACCTGGAGCTGTTTTTT.

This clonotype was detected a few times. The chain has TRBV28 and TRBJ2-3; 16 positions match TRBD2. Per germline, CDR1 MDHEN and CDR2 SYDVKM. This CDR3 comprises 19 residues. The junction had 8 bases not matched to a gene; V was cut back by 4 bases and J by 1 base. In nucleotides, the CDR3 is TGTGCCAGCAGTTACCCCACGGGGACTAGCGGGAGGGGCACAGATACGCAGTATTTT. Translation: CASSYPTGTSGRGTDTQYF. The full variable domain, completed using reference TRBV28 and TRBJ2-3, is DVKVTQSSRYLVKRTGEKVFLECVQDMDHENMFWYRQDPGLGLRLIYFSYDVKMKEKGDIPEGYSVSREKKERFSLILESASTNQTSMYLCASSYPTGTSGRGTDTQYFGPGTRLTVL.

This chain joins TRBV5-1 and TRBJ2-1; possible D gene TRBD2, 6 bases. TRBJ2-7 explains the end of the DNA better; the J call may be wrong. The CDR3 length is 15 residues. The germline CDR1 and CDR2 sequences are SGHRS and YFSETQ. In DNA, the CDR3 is TGCGCCAGCAGCTTGGTGGAGGGCAGGAGTTCCGAGCAGTACTTC. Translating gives CASSLVEGRSSEQYF.

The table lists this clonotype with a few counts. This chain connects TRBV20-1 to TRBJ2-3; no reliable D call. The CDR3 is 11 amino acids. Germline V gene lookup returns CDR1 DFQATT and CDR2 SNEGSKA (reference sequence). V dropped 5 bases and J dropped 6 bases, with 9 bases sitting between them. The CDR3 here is CSARTRDTQYF. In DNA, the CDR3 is TGCAGTGCTCGTACACGGGATACGCAGTATTTT.

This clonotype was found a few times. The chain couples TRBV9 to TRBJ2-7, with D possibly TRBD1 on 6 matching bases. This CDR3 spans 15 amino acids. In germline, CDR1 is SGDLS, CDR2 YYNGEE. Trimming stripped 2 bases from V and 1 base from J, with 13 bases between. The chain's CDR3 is CASSVEPGHSYEQYF. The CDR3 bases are TGTGCCAGCAGCGTGGAACCGGGACATTCCTACGAGCAGTACTTC.

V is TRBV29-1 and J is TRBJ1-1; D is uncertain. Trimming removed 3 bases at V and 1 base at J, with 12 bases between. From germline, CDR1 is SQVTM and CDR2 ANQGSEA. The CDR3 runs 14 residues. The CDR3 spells CSVDLAEKNTEAFF. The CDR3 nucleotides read TGCAGCGTTGACTTGGCAGAAAAGAACACTGAAGCTTTCTTT.

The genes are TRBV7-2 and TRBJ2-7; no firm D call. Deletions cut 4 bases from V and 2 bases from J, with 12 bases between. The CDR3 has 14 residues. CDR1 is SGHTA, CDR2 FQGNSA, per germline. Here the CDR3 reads CASSSPVRAYEQYF. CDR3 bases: TGTGCCAGCAGCTCCCCGGTACGAGCCTACGAGCAGTACTTC.

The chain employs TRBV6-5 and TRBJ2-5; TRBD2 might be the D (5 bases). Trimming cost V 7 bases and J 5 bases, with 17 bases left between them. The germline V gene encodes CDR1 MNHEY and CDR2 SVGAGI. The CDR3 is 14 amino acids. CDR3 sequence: CASKRGWMSETQYF. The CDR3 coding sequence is TGTGCCAGCAAACGAGGGTGGATGAGCGAGACCCAGTACTTC.

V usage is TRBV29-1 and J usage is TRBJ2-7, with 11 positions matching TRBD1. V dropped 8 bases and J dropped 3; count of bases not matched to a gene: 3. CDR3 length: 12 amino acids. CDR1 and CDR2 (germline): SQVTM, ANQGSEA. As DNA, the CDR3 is TGCAGCATGGGACAGGGGGACTACGAGCAGTACTTC. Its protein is CSMGQGDYEQYF.

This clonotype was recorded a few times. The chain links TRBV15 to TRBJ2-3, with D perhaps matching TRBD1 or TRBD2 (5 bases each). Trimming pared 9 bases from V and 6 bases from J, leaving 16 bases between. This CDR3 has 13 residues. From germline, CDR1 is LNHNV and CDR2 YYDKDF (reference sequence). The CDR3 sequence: CATGDQTADTQYF. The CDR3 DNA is TGTGCCACAGGGGACCAAACAGCGGATACGCAGTATTTT.

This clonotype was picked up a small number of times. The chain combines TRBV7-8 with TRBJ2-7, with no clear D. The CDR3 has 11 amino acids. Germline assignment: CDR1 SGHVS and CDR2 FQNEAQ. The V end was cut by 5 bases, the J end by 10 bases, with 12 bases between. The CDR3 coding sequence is TGTGCCAGCAGCGCCTCCCGCGGCCAGTACTTC. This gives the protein CASSASRGQYF.

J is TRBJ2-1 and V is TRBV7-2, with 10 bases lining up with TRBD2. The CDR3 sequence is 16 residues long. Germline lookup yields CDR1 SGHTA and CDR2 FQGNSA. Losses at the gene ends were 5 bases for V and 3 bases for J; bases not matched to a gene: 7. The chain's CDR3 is CASSTSGMGIYNEQFF. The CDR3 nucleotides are TGTGCCAGCAGCACTAGCGGGATGGGGATCTACAATGAGCAGTTCTTC.

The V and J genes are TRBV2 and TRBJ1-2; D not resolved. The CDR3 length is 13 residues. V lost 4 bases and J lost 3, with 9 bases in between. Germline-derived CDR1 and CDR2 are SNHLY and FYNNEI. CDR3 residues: CASSASAHYGYTF. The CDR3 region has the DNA TGTGCCAGCAGTGCCAGTGCCCACTATGGCTACACCTTC.